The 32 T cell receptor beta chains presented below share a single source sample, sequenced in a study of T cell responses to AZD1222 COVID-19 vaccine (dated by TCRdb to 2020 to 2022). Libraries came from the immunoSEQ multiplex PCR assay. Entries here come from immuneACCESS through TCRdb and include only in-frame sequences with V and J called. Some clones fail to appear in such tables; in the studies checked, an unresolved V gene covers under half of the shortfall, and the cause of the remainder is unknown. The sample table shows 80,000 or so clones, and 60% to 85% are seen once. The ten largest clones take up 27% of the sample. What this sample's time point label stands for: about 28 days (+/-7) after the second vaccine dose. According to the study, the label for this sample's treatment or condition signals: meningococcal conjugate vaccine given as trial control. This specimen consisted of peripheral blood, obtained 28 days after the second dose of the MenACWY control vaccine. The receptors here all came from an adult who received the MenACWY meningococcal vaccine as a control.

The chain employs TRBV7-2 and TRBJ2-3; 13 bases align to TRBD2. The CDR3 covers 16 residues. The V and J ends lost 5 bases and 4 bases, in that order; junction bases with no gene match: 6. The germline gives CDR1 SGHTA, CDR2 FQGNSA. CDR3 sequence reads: CASSPGLAGFADTQYF. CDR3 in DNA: TGTGCCAGCAGCCCGGGACTAGCGGGGTTTGCAGATACGCAGTATTTT. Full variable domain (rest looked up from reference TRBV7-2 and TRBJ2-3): GAGVSQSPSNKVTEKGKDVELRCDPISGHTALYWYRQSLGQGLEFLIYFQGNSAPDKSGLPSDRFSAERTGGSVSTLTIQRTQQEDSAVYLCASSPGLAGFADTQYFGPGTRLTVL.

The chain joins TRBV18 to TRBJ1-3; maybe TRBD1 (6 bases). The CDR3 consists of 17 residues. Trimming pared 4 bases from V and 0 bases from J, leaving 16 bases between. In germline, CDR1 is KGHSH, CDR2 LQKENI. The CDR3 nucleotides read TGTGCCAGCTCACAACTACAGGGCGAGGTCTCTGGAAACACCATATATTTT. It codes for CASSQLQGEVSGNTIYF. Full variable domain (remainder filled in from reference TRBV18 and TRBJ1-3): NAGVMQNPRHLVRRRGQEARLRCSPMKGHSHVYWYRQLPEEGLKFMVYLQKENIIDESGMPKERFSAEFPKEGPSILRIQQVVRGDSAAYFCASSQLQGEVSGNTIYFGEGSWLTVV.

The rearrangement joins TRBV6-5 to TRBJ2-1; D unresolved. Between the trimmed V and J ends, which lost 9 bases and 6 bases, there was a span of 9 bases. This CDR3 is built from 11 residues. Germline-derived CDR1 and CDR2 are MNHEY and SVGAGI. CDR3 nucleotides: TGTGCCAGTTCTAGAGGCAATGAGCAGTTCTTC. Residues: CASSRGNEQFF.

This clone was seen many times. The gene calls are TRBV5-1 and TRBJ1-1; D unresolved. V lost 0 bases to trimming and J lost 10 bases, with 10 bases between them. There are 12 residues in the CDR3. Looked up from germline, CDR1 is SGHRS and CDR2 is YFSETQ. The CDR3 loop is CASSLVGIGAFF. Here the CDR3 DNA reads TGCGCCAGCAGCTTGGTAGGGATAGGAGCTTTCTTT.

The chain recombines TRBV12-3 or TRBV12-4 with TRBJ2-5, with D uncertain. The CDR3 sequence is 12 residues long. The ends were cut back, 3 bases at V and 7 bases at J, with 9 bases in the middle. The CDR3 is CASSLGLGTQYF. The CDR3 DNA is TGTGCCAGCAGTTTGGGTCTGGGGACCCAGTACTTC.

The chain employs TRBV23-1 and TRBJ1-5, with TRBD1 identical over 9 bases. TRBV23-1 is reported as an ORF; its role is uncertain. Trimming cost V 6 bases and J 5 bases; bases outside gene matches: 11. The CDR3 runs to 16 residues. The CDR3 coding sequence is TGCGCCAGCAGACGATGGACAGGGGAGGCGGATCAGCCCCAGCATTTT. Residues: CASRRWTGEADQPQHF.

CDR3 DNA sequence: TGTGCCAGCAGCTTAGGACAGGGTGACACCGGGGAGCTGTTTTTT. This sequence encodes CASSLGQGDTGELFF. The chain uses TRBV7-9 and TRBJ2-2; 7 bases align to TRBD1. V trimming: 1 base; J trimming: 3 bases; junction bases outside the gene matches: 2. CDR1 is SEHNR, CDR2 FQNEAQ, per germline (reference sequence). The CDR3 loop spans 15 amino acids. Using reference TRBV7-9 and TRBJ2-2 for the parts outside the CDR3, the full variable domain is DTGVSQNPRHKITKRGQNVTFRCDPISEHNRLYWYRQTLGQGPEFLTYFQNEAQLEKSRLLSDRFSAERPKGSFSTLEIQRTEQGDSAMYLCASSLGQGDTGELFFGEGSRLTVL.

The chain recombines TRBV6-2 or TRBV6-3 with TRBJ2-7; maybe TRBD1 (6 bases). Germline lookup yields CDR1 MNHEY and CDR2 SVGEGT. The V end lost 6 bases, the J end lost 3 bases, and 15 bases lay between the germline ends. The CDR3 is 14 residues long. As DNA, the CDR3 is TGTGCCAGCAGCCCATACAAGGGGGACTACGAGCAGTACTTC. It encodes CASSPYKGDYEQYF.

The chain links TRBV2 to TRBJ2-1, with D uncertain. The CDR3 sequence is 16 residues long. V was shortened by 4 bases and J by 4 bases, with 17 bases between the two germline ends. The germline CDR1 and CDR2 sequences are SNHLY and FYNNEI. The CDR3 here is CASSGIGGQAYNEQFF. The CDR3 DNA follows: TGTGCCAGCAGTGGGATTGGTGGCCAGGCATACAATGAGCAGTTCTTC. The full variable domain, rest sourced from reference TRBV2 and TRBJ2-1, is EPEVTQTPSHQVTQMGQEVILRCVPISNHLYFYWYRQILGQKVEFLVSFYNNEISEKSEIFDDQFSVERPDGSNFTLKIRSTKLEDSAMYFCASSGIGGQAYNEQFFGPGTRLTVL.

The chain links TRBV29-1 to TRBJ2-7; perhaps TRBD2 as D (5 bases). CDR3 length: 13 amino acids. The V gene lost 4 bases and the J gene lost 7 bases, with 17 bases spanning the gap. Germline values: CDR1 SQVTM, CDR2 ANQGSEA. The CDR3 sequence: CSVVSGAAREQYF. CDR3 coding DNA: TGCAGCGTTGTAAGCGGAGCCGCCCGGGAGCAGTACTTC.

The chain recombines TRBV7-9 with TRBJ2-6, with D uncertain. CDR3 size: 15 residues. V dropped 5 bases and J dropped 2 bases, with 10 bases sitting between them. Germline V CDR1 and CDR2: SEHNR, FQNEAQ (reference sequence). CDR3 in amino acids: CASSDTFAGANVLTF. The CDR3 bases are TGTGCCAGCAGCGACACTTTTGCTGGGGCCAACGTCCTGACTTTC.

The CDR3 DNA reads as TGTGCCAGTAGTAGTGGGGGCGTGACTGAAGCTTTCTTT. Its translation is CASSSGGVTEAFF. The rearrangement uses TRBV19 and TRBJ1-1, with D perhaps TRBD1 (6 bases). The V end was cut by 4 bases, the J end by 5 bases, with 11 bases between. Germline V gene sequence: CDR1 LNHDA, CDR2 SQIVND (reference sequence). This CDR3 has 13 residues.

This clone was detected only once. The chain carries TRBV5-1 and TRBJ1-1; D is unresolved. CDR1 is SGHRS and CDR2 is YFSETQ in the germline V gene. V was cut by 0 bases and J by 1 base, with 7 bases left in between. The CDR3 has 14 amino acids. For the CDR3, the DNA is TGCGCCAGCAGCTTGGCGCCCGCGAACACTGAAGCTTTCTTT. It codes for CASSLAPANTEAFF. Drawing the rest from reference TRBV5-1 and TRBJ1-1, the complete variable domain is KAGVTQTPRYLIKTRGQQVTLSCSPISGHRSVSWYQQTPGQGLQFLFEYFSETQRNKGNFPGRFSGRQFSNSRSEMNVSTLELGDSALYLCASSLAPANTEAFFGQGTRLTVV.

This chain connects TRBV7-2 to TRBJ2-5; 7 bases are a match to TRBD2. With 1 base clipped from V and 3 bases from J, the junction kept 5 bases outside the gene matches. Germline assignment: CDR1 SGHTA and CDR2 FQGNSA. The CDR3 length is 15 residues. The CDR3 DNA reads TGTGCCAGCAGCTTAGTGGGGACTAACAAAGAGACCCAGTACTTC. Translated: CASSLVGTNKETQYF.

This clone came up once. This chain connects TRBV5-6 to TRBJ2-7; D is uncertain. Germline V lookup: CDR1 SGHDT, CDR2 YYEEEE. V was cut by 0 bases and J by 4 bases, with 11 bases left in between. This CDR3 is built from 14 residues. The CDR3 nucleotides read TGTGCCAGCAGCTTGGGACCCGCCGGGTACGAGCAGTACTTC. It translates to CASSLGPAGYEQYF.

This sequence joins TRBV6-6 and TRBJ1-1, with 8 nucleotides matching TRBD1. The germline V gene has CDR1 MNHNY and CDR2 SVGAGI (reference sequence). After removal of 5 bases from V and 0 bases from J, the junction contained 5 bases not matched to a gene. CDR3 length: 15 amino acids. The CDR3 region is CASSVGQGMNTEAFF. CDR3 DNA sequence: TGTGCCAGCAGTGTTGGACAGGGTATGAACACTGAAGCTTTCTTT.

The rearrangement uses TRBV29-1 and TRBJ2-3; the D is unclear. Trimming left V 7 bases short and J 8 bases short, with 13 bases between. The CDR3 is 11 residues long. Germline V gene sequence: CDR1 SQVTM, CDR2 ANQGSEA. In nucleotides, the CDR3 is TGCAGCGGTTCTGGGTCTGCTACGCAGTATTTT. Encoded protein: CSGSGSATQYF.

The CDR3 DNA reads TGTGCCAGCAGTAAGCTAGCGGGGTCCCCACATGAGCAGTTCTTC. Translated, it gives CASSKLAGSPHEQFF. The chain joins TRBV6-2 or TRBV6-3 to TRBJ2-1, with TRBD2 matching over 9 bases. In germline, CDR1 is MNHEY, CDR2 SVGEGT. The CDR3 covers 15 residues. V dropped 5 bases and J dropped 8; count of bases not matched to a gene: 10.

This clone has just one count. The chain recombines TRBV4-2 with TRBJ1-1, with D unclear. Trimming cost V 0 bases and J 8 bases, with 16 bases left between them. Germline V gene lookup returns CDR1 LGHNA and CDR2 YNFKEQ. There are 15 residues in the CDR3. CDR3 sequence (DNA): TGTGCCAGCAGCCAAGATGGGGATCCGGGCTACGAAGCTTTCTTT. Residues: CASSQDGDPGYEAFF.

The CDR3 nucleotides are TGTGCCAGCGGGACGCTAGGAAACACCATATATTTT. Its translation: CASGTLGNTIYF. This chain links TRBV2 with TRBJ1-3; tentatively, D is TRBD1 (5 bases). Trimming took off 8 bases at V and 4 bases at J, with 9 bases between the two ends. Per the germline V gene, CDR1 is SNHLY and CDR2 is FYNNEI. CDR3 length equals 12 residues.

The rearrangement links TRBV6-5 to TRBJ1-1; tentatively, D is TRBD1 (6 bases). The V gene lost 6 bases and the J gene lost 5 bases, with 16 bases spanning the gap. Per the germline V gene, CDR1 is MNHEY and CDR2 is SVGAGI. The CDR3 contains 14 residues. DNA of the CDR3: TGTGCCAGCAGACCCCCCAGGGGAGAGACTGAAGCTTTCTTT. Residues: CASRPPRGETEAFF.

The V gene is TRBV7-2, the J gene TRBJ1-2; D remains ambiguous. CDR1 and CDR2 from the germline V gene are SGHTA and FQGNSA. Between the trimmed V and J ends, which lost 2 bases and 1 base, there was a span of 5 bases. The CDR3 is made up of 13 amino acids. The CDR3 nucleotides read TGTGCCAGCAGCTTAAGGGTTAACTATGGCTACACCTTC. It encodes CASSLRVNYGYTF.

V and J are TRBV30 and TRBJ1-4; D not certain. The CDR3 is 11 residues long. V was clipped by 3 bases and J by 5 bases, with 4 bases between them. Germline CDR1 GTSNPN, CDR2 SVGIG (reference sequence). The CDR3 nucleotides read TGTGCCTGGAGGGTAAATGAAAAACTGTTTTTT. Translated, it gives CAWRVNEKLFF. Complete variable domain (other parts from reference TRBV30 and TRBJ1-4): SQTIHQWPATLVQPVGSPLSLECTVEGTSNPNLYWYRQAAGRGLQLLFYSVGIGQISSEVPQNLSASRPQDRQFILSSKKLLLSDSGFYLCAWRVNEKLFFGSGTQLSVL.

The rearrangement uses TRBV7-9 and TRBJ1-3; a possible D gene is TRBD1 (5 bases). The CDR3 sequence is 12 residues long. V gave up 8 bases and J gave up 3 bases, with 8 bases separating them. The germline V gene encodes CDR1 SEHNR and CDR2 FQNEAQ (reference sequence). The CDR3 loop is CASGGGGNTIYF. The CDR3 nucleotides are TGTGCCAGCGGGGGTGGTGGAAACACCATATATTTT.

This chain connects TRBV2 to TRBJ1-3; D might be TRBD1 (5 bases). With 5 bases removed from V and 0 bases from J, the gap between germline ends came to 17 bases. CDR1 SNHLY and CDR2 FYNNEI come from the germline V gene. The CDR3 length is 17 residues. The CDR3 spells CASSLTRGPSSGNTIYF. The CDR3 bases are TGTGCCAGCAGTTTAACTCGGGGCCCTAGCTCTGGAAACACCATATATTTT.

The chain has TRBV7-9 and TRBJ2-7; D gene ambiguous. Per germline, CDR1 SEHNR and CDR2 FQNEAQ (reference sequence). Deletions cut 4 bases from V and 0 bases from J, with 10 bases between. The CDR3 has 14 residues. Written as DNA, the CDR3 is TGTGCCAGCAGCTCGGCAGGCGTCTCCTACGAGCAGTACTTC. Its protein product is CASSSAGVSYEQYF. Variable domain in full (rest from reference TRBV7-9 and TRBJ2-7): DTGVSQNPRHKITKRGQNVTFRCDPISEHNRLYWYRQTLGQGPEFLTYFQNEAQLEKSRLLSDRFSAERPKGSFSTLEIQRTEQGDSAMYLCASSSAGVSYEQYFGPGTRLTVT.

Here the CDR3 DNA reads TGTGCCAGCAGCCTGGGACAGCGGGCCACAGATACGCAGTATTTT. As protein: CASSLGQRATDTQYF. The rearrangement uses TRBV7-2 and TRBJ2-3; a weak D match, TRBD1 (7 bases). This CDR3 has 15 residues. Germline V gene lookup returns CDR1 SGHTA and CDR2 FQGNSA. Trimming stripped 5 bases from V and 2 bases from J, with 14 bases between.

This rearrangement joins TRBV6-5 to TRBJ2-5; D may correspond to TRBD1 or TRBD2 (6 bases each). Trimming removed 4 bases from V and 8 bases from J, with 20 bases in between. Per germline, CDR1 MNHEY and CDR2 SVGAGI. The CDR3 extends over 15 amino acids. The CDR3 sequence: CASSSPGKGGRTQYF. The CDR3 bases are TGTGCCAGCAGTTCTCCAGGCAAAGGGGGGAGAACCCAGTACTTC.

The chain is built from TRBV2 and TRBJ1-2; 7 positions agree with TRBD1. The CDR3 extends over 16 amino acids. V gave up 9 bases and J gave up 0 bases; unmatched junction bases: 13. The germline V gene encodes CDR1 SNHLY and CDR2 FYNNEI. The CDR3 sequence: CASKTGQGFSNYGYTF. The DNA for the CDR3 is TGTGCCAGTAAGACAGGGCAGGGATTTTCTAACTATGGCTACACCTTC.

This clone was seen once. DNA for the CDR3: TGTGCCAGCAGTGAGGGGCGACACACCGGGGAGCTGTTTTTT. This encodes CASSEGRHTGELFF. The chain couples TRBV6-1 to TRBJ2-2, with D possibly being TRBD1 (5 bases). In germline, CDR1 is MNHNS, CDR2 SASEGT. Trimming removed 3 bases from V and 3 bases from J, with 8 bases in between. This CDR3 has 14 residues.

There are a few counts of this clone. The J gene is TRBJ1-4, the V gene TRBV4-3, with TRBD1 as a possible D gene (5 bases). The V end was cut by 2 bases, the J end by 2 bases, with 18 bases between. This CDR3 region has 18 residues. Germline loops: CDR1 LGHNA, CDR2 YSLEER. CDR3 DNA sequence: TGCGCCAGCAGCCAAACCCCGTGGGGCCCTGGCACTAATGAAAAACTGTTTTTT. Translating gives CASSQTPWGPGTNEKLFF.

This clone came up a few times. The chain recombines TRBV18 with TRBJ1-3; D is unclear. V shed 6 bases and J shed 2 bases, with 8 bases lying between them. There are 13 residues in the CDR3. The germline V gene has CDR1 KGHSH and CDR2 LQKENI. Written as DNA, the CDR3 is TGTGCCAGCTCCTCGGCGGCTGGAAACACCATATATTTT. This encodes CASSSAAGNTIYF.